Presented here are 30 T cell receptor beta chains from one specimen sequenced in a study of control samples from healthy donors and cancer patients. Only in-frame clones appear in the TCRdb table, and some are missing; sequencing was by immunoSEQ multiplex PCR. The data contain more than 95,000 clones, almost 95% of them singletons. Source material: PBMCs. These receptors originate from a man at least 80 years old with head and neck cancer.

The chain couples TRBV5-1 to TRBJ1-2; 7 nucleotides line up with TRBD1. Germline V gene lookup returns CDR1 SGHRS and CDR2 YFSETQ. The CDR3 loop spans 20 amino acids. V gave up 3 bases and J gave up 4 bases; unmatched junction bases: 24. The CDR3 spells CASSWGGAGGDRVALYGYTF. CDR3 coding DNA: TGCGCCAGCAGCTGGGGGGGGGCCGGGGGCGACAGGGTCGCTCTCTATGGCTACACCTTC.

The genes are TRBV14 and TRBJ2-3; the D call may be TRBD1 or TRBD2 (5 bases each). The CDR3 sequence is 17 residues long. V lost 1 base, J lost 5 bases, and 19 bases lay in between. From germline, CDR1 is SGHDN and CDR2 FVKESK. DNA of the CDR3: TGTGCCAGCAGCCAAGTTCAAAGCGGACGGGGCAGAGATACGCAGTATTTT. Protein sequence: CASSQVQSGRGRDTQYF.

The chain carries TRBV7-9 and TRBJ1-4, with a tentative D call TRBD1 (5 bases). This CDR3 contains 15 residues. The V gene lost 1 base and the J gene lost 8 bases, with 14 bases spanning the gap. Germline-derived CDR1 and CDR2 are SEHNR and FQNEAQ (reference sequence). For the CDR3, the DNA is TGTGCCAGCAGCTTAGGTCCCAGGGTGGAAGAAAAACTGTTTTTT. This translates into CASSLGPRVEEKLFF.

This clone has more than one count but fewer than ten. This chain uses TRBV5-8 with TRBJ1-2; D might be TRBD1 (6 bases). V was pared by 0 bases and J by 2 bases, with 8 bases between. Germline CDR1 and CDR2: SGHTS and YDEGEE. The CDR3 is made up of 14 amino acids. In DNA, the CDR3 is TGTGCCAGCAGCTTGGGAAGGGGGAACTATGGCTACACCTTC. It is translated as CASSLGRGNYGYTF. The full variable domain, with the rest looked up from reference TRBV5-8 and TRBJ1-2, is EAGVTQSPTHLIKTRGQQATLRCSPISGHTSVYWYQQALGLGLQFLLWYDEGEERNRGNFPPRFSGRQFPNYSSELNVNALELEDSALYLCASSLGRGNYGYTFGSGTRLTVV.

The chain combines TRBV6-1 with TRBJ1-5; D call uncertain. Trimming left V 2 bases short and J 1 base short, with 3 bases between. Germline CDR1 reads MNHNS; CDR2 reads SASEGT. This CDR3 has 13 residues. CDR3 nucleotides: TGTGCCAGCAGTGAAATAAGCAATCAGCCCCAGCATTTT. This translates into CASSEISNQPQHF.

The CDR3 nucleotides read TGTGCCAGCAGCGTGGGACTAGCGGGAGTTAAGTTCTTC. Translating gives CASSVGLAGVKFF. The chain uses TRBV11-2 and TRBJ2-1, with TRBD2 matching over 14 bases. V dropped 5 bases and J dropped 14; count of bases not matched to a gene: 5. Germline CDR1 SGHAT, CDR2 FQNNGV. The CDR3 has 13 residues.

This rearrangement joins TRBV5-5 to TRBJ1-2; D gene uncertain. V lost 3 bases, J lost 4 bases, and 16 bases lay in between. Germline lookup yields CDR1 SGHKS and CDR2 YYEKEE (reference sequence). CDR3 length: 15 residues. The CDR3, as DNA: TGTGCCAGCAGCTCTGGACCCACTCGGTGCTATGGCTACACCTTC. This codes for CASSSGPTRCYGYTF.

The chain couples TRBV5-4 to TRBJ2-1, with 7 bases lining up with TRBD1. V dropped 0 bases and J dropped 2; count of bases not matched to a gene: 5. Germline CDR1 SGHNT, CDR2 YYREEE (reference sequence). CDR3 size: 16 residues. The CDR3 coding sequence is TGTGCCAGCAGCTTGGATCCGGGACAGACCTACAATGAGCAGTTCTTC. This encodes CASSLDPGQTYNEQFF.

V is TRBV10-1 and J is TRBJ2-2; D unclear. Germline loops: CDR1 WNHNN, CDR2 SYGVQD (reference sequence). Trimming took 3 bases from V and 1 from J, leaving 6 bases between them. This CDR3 has 14 amino acids. CDR3 region: CASSDRGNTGELFF. CDR3 bases: TGCGCCAGCAGTGACAGAGGGAACACCGGGGAGCTGTTTTTT.

This chain connects TRBV6-5 to TRBJ1-1; possible D gene TRBD1, 5 bases. The V end lost 2 bases, the J end lost 4 bases, and 14 bases lay between the germline ends. The CDR3 has 15 residues. The germline gives CDR1 MNHEY, CDR2 SVGAGI. The CDR3 nucleotides are TGTGCCAGCAGTTACCCTGCTTCAGGGTCCACTGAAGCTTTCTTT. This translates into CASSYPASGSTEAFF.

The chain employs TRBV27 and TRBJ1-5; a possible D gene is TRBD1 (6 bases). CDR1 MNHEY and CDR2 SMNVEV come from the germline V gene (reference sequence). The CDR3 contains 14 residues. Trimming removed 4 bases at V and 2 bases at J, with 9 bases between. The CDR3 region is CASSSPGGNQPQHF. In DNA form, the CDR3 reads TGTGCCAGCAGTTCGCCAGGGGGCAATCAGCCCCAGCATTTT.

J is TRBJ1-5 and V is TRBV2; D perhaps matches TRBD1 (5 bases). The CDR3 sequence is 14 residues long. V lost 6 bases and J lost 7, with 16 bases in between. CDR1 and CDR2 (germline): SNHLY, FYNNEI. The CDR3 here is CASSLAGVRQPQHF. CDR3 DNA: TGTGCCAGCAGCCTCGCGGGGGTACGACAGCCCCAGCATTTT.

The V gene is TRBV18, the J gene TRBJ2-1; TRBD2 matches at 10 bases. The ends lost 7 bases at V and 7 bases at J; junction bases unmatched: 19. This CDR3 spans 18 amino acids. CDR1 and CDR2 (germline): KGHSH, LQKENI. DNA of the CDR3: TGTGCCAGCTTCTCCCCTCTCTGGCTAGCGGGAGCGGGGAATGAGCAGTTCTTC. Amino acids: CASFSPLWLAGAGNEQFF.

The chain couples TRBV5-8 to TRBJ2-6; D is uncertain. V was shortened by 0 bases and J by 4 bases, with 14 bases between the two germline ends. CDR3 length: 17 amino acids. From germline, CDR1 is SGHTS and CDR2 YDEGEE. CDR3 sequence: CASSLVHLLRGANVLTF. The DNA of the CDR3 is TGTGCCAGCAGCTTGGTTCACCTCCTCCGGGGGGCCAACGTCCTGACTTTC.

V and J are TRBV3-1 (or the pseudogene TRBV3-2) and TRBJ1-6; D remains unclear. CDR1 and CDR2 from the germline V gene are LGHDT and YNNKEL (reference sequence). V lost 5 bases to trimming and J lost 4 bases, with 9 bases between them. The CDR3 loop spans 14 amino acids. The CDR3 coding sequence is TGTGCCAGCAGCTTAAAACGGTATAATTCACCCCTCCACTTT. This translates into CASSLKRYNSPLHF.

CDR3 DNA sequence: TGTGCCAGCTCACCATATGGGGCCGGGGAGCTGTTTTTT. This gives the protein CASSPYGAGELFF. The chain has TRBV18 and TRBJ2-2; D gene uncertain. The CDR3 spans 13 residues. Trimming took off 2 bases at V and 6 bases at J, with 7 bases between the two ends. Germline-derived CDR1 and CDR2 are KGHSH and LQKENI.

The rearrangement joins TRBV9 to TRBJ1-2, with D hard to call. The V and J ends lost 1 base and 4 bases respectively, with 11 bases between them. The germline V gene encodes CDR1 SGDLS and CDR2 YYNGEE. This CDR3 is 14 amino acids long. CDR3 protein: CASSVLDGSYGYTF. The CDR3 coding sequence is TGTGCCAGCAGCGTACTCGACGGGTCCTATGGCTACACCTTC. Drawing the rest from reference TRBV9 and TRBJ1-2, the complete variable domain is DSGVTQTPKHLITATGQRVTLRCSPRSGDLSVYWYQQSLDQGLQFLIQYYNGEERAKGNILERFSAQQFPDLHSELNLSSLELGDSALYFCASSVLDGSYGYTFGSGTRLTVV.

This clone has only one observation. V usage is TRBV6-2 or TRBV6-3 and J usage is TRBJ2-5; TRBD1 is a possible D gene (6 bases). The V gene's germline CDR1 is MNHEY and CDR2 SVGEGT. The length of the CDR3 is 13 residues. V dropped 2 bases and J dropped 5 bases, with 9 bases sitting between them. Here the CDR3 DNA reads TGTGCCAGCAGTTACGGGGGCTACGAGACCCAGTACTTC. The encoded protein is CASSYGGYETQYF.

The genes are TRBV9 and TRBJ1-1; D is undetermined. The V end lost 4 bases, the J end lost 8 bases, and 15 bases lay between the germline ends. The CDR3 has 13 amino acids. Germline V gene sequence: CDR1 SGDLS, CDR2 YYNGEE. The CDR3 DNA sequence: TGTGCCAGCAGCCCTAACAGAGGCGGGGAAGCTTTCTTT. Protein sequence: CASSPNRGGEAFF.

This clone was seen a single time. The rearrangement links TRBV9 to TRBJ1-3; 8 nucleotides align to TRBD1. Germline V gives CDR1 SGDLS, CDR2 YYNGEE. V was clipped by 2 bases and J by 0 bases; unmatched bases: 1. The CDR3 consists of 15 residues. This chain's CDR3 is CASSVDRGSGNTIYF. The DNA for the CDR3 is TGTGCCAGCAGCGTCGACAGGGGCTCTGGAAACACCATATATTTT.

The V gene is TRBV4-1, the J gene TRBJ2-5, with 10 positions matching TRBD1. The germline CDR1 and CDR2 sequences are MGHRA and YSYEKL. V shed 1 base and J 2 bases; nucleotides not matched to a gene: 7. The CDR3 extends over 17 amino acids. CDR3: CASSQARTGGAQETQYF. DNA for the CDR3: TGCGCCAGCAGCCAAGCCCGGACAGGGGGGGCTCAAGAGACCCAGTACTTC.

The J gene is TRBJ2-3, the V gene TRBV11-3; 9 bases align to TRBD1. There are 13 residues in the CDR3. Germline CDR1 reads SGHNT; CDR2 reads YENEEA. V gave up 4 bases and J gave up 9 bases; unmatched junction bases: 5. In DNA, the CDR3 is TGTGCCAGCAGCTCCGGGGACAGGGTAACGCAGTATTTT. Protein product: CASSSGDRVTQYF.

The chain is built from TRBV28 and TRBJ2-3, with a weak D call TRBD1 (5 bases). There are 15 residues in the CDR3. Germline loops: CDR1 MDHEN, CDR2 SYDVKM. Trimming shortened V by 8 bases and J by 9 bases, and 24 bases separated the two germline ends. CDR3 region: CASRSGEQLPGTQYF. CDR3 DNA: TGTGCCAGCCGTTCGGGTGAGCAGCTCCCAGGGACGCAGTATTTT.

The V and J genes are TRBV20-1 and TRBJ1-6; D is uncertain. The V end lost 3 bases, the J end lost 10 bases, and 13 bases lay between the germline ends. CDR3 length equals 13 residues. Germline V gene sequence: CDR1 DFQATT, CDR2 SNEGSKA (reference sequence). The CDR3 DNA sequence: TGCAGTGCTAGTCCGGGGTTGGGGTCACCCCTCCACTTT. Translation gives CSASPGLGSPLHF.

This rearrangement joins TRBV6-5 to TRBJ2-7; TRBD1 agrees at 9 bases. CDR3 size: 15 residues. The germline gives CDR1 MNHEY, CDR2 SVGAGI. Trimming cost V 1 base and J 3 bases; bases outside gene matches: 4. This chain's CDR3 is CASSYYGTGFYEQYF. The DNA of the CDR3 is TGTGCCAGCAGTTACTATGGGACAGGGTTCTACGAGCAGTACTTC.

CDR3 residues: CASSSLAQETQYF. The CDR3 DNA reads TGTGCCAGCAGTTCCCTGGCACAGGAGACCCAGTACTTC. V gene TRBV27 combines with J gene TRBJ2-5; no reliable D call. CDR1 and CDR2 from the germline V gene are MNHEY and SMNVEV (reference sequence). V was cut by 4 bases and J by 5 bases, with 11 bases left in between. The CDR3 sequence is 13 residues long.

The chain has TRBV5-1 and TRBJ2-3; D possibly uses TRBD1 or TRBD2 (5 bases each). The CDR3 sequence is 14 residues long. The germline V and J ends were trimmed by 4 bases and 8 bases, with 17 bases remaining between them. Germline CDR1 SGHRS, CDR2 YFSETQ. The CDR3 sequence: CASSPGTPRSTQYF. In DNA form, the CDR3 reads TGCGCCAGCAGCCCCGGGACCCCCAGAAGTACGCAGTATTTT. The full variable domain, completed using reference TRBV5-1 and TRBJ2-3, is KAGVTQTPRYLIKTRGQQVTLSCSPISGHRSVSWYQQTPGQGLQFLFEYFSETQRNKGNFPGRFSGRQFSNSRSEMNVSTLELGDSALYLCASSPGTPRSTQYFGPGTRLTVL.

This clone was observed a single time. V gene TRBV5-1 combines with J gene TRBJ2-2; 13 positions agree with TRBD2. Germline CDR1 SGHRS, CDR2 YFSETQ. V gave up 0 bases and J gave up 4 bases; unmatched junction bases: 6. This CDR3 has 18 amino acids. The chain's CDR3 is CASSLVGLAGEVTGELFF. CDR3 nucleotides: TGCGCCAGCAGCTTGGTAGGACTAGCGGGAGAAGTCACCGGGGAGCTGTTTTTT.

V gene TRBV7-7 combines with J gene TRBJ2-2; 10 bases align to TRBD2. CDR1 SSHAT and CDR2 FNYEAQ come from the germline V gene (reference sequence). This CDR3 comprises 16 residues. The trim removed 4 bases at V and 7 bases at J, leaving 9 bases unmatched. CDR3 sequence reads: CASSSLAGDLGGELFF. The CDR3 DNA reads as TGTGCCAGCAGCTCGCTAGCGGGAGATCTGGGCGGGGAGCTGTTTTTT.

The chain uses TRBV6-2 or TRBV6-3 and TRBJ2-2, with TRBD2 matching over 9 bases. Germline lookup yields CDR1 MNHEY and CDR2 SVGEGT. V was pared by 3 bases and J by 0 bases, with 5 bases of the junction left unmatched. CDR3 size: 17 residues. The DNA for the CDR3 is TGTGCCAGCAGTTATTGGGCGGGAGGGGCGAACACCGGGGAGCTGTTTTTT. This sequence encodes CASSYWAGGANTGELFF.